This T cell receptor (beta chain) was identified during a study of OX40 agonist ivuxolimab in advanced cancers. Across the whole study: Dose-escalation patients had hepatocellular carcinoma, melanoma, renal cell or head and neck cancer.

Broader study findings: The mean number of expanded clones was higher in CD8+ T cells than in CD4+. Patients with a partial response at 0.1-3.0 mg/kg had among the lowest clonal expansion.

Worth noting for this clone: Its target is not known.

Libraries were prepared by immunoSEQ multiplex PCR; TCRdb keeps only in-frame clonotypes and omits some of them. In the table there are under 100,000 clones, roughly 80% of which are singletons. The sampling schedule covered blood at baseline, cycle 4 day 1, and cycle 7 day 1. Germline V CDR1 and CDR2: SGHKS, YYEKEE (reference sequence). V was cut by 0 bases and J by 6 bases, with 6 bases left in between. The CDR3 is made up of 12 amino acids. The material sequenced was CD4+ or CD8+ T cells sorted from blood, taken in a trial of the OX40 agonist ivuxolimab. This sequence joins TRBV5-5 and TRBJ1-2; D gene ambiguous. The source is an adult with an advanced solid tumor such as melanoma, head and neck, liver or kidney cancer. Here the CDR3 DNA reads TGTGCCAGCAGCTTGGCAACTAATGGCTACACCTTC. Residues: CASSLATNGYTF. The variable domain in full, completed from reference TRBV5-5 and TRBJ1-2, reads DAGVTQSPTHLIKTRGQQVTLRCSPISGHKSVSWYQQVLGQGPQFIFQYYEKEERGRGNFPDRFSARQFPNYSSELNVNALLLGDSALYLCASSLATNGYTFGSGTRLTVV.